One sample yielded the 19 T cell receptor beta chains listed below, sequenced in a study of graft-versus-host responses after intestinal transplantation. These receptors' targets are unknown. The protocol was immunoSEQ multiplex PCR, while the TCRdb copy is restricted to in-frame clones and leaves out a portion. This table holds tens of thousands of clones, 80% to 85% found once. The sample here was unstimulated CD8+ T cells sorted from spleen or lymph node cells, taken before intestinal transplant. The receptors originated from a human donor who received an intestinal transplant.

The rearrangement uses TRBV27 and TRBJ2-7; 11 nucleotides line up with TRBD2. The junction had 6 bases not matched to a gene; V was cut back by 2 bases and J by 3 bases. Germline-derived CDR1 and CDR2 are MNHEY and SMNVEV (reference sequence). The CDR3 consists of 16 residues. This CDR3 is CASSLSGTSGVYEQYF. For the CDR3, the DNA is TGTGCCAGCAGTTTAAGCGGGACTAGCGGAGTCTACGAGCAGTACTTC.

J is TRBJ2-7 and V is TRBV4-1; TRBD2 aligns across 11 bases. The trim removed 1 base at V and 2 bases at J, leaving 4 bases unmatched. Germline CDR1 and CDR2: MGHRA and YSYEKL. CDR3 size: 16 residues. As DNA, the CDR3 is TGCGCCAGCAGCCAAGGGGCTAGCGGGGGGACCTACGAGCAGTACTTC. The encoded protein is CASSQGASGGTYEQYF.

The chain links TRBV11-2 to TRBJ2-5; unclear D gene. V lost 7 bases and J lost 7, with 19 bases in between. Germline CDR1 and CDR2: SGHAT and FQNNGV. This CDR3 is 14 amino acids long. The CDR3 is CASTVDGNSGTQYF. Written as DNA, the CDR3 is TGTGCCAGCACAGTCGATGGGAACTCGGGGACCCAGTACTTC.

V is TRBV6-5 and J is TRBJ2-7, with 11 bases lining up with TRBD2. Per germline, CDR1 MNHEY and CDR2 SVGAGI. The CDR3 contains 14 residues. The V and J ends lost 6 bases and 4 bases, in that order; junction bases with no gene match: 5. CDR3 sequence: CASSLTSGSYEQYF. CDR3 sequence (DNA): TGTGCCAGCAGCCTTACTAGCGGGAGTTACGAGCAGTACTTC.

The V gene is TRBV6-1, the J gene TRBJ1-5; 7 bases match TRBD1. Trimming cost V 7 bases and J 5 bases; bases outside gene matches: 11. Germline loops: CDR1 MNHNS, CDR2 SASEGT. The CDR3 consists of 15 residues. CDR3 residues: CASISGRRGYQPQHF. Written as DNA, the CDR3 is TGTGCCAGCATCTCAGGGCGCAGGGGGTATCAGCCCCAGCATTTT.

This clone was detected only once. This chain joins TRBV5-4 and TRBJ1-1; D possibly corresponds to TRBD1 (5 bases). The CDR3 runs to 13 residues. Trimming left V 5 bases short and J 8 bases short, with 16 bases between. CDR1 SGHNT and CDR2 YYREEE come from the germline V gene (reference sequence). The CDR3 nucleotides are TGTGCCAGCAGACATGGGACGGCTACCGAAGCTTTCTTT. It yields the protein CASRHGTATEAFF. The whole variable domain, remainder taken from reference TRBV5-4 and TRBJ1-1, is ETGVTQSPTHLIKTRGQQVTLRCSSQSGHNTVSWYQQALGQGPQFIFQYYREEENGRGNFPPRFSGLQFPNYSSELNVNALELDDSALYLCASRHGTATEAFFGQGTRLTVV.

The CDR3 loop is CASSEYRGDSQFF. The CDR3 DNA follows: TGTGCCAGCAGTGAATATAGGGGAGACTCCCAGTTCTTC. V is TRBV25-1 and J is TRBJ2-1, with D perhaps assigned TRBD1 or TRBD2 (5 bases each). The germline V gene has CDR1 MGHDK and CDR2 SYGVNS. V lost 0 bases and J 13 bases, leaving 13 bases between the germline ends. CDR3 length: 13 residues.

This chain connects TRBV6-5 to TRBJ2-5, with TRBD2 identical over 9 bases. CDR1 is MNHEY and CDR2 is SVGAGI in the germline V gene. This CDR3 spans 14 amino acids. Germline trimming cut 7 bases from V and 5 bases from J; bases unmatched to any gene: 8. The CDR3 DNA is TGTGCCAGCAAGGGACTAGCTATTCGGGAGACCCAGTACTTC. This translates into CASKGLAIRETQYF.

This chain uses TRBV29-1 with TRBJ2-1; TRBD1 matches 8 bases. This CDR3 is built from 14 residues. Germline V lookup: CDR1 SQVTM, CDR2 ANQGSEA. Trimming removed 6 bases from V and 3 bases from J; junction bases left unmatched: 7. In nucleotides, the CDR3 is TGCAGCGTGGCTGGACAGGGACTCTACAATGAGCAGTTCTTC. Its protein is CSVAGQGLYNEQFF.

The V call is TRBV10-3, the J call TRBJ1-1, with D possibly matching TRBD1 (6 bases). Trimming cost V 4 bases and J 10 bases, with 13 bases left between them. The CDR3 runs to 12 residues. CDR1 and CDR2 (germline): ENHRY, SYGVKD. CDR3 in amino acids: CAISGQAGRAFF. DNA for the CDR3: TGTGCCATCAGTGGACAGGCAGGGAGAGCTTTCTTT.

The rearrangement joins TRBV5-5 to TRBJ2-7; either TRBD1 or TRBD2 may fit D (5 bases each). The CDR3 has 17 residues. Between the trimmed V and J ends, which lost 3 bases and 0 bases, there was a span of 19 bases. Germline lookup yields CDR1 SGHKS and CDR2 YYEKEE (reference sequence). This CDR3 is CASSSTPGTGSSYEQYF. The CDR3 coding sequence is TGTGCCAGCAGCTCGACCCCCGGGACGGGGAGCTCCTACGAGCAGTACTTC.

The DNA of the CDR3 is TGCGCCAGCAGCTCCCCGGGACAGGGAATCTCCGGGGAGCTGTTTTTT. Translated: CASSSPGQGISGELFF. The chain combines TRBV4-1 with TRBJ2-2, with TRBD1 matching 9 bases. The J segment lost 6 bases and the V segment lost 5 bases, leaving 10 bases of the junction unmatched. The CDR3 is made up of 16 amino acids. From germline, CDR1 is MGHRA and CDR2 YSYEKL.

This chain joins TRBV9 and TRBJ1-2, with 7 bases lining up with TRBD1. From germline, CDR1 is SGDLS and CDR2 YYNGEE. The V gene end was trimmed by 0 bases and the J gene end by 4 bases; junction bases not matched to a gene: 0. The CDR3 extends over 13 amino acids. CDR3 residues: CASSVAGGYGYTF. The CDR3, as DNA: TGTGCCAGCAGCGTAGCAGGGGGCTATGGCTACACCTTC.

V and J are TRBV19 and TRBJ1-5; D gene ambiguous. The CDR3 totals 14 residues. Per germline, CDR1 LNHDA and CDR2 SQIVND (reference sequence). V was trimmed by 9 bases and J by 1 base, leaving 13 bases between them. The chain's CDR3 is CASEGVVSNQPQHF. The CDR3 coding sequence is TGTGCCAGCGAGGGAGTAGTAAGCAATCAGCCCCAGCATTTT. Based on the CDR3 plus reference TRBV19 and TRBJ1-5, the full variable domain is DGGITQSPKYLFRKEGQNVTLSCEQNLNHDAMYWYRQDPGQGLRLIYYSQIVNDFQKGDIAEGYSVSREKKESFPLTVTSAQKNPTAFYLCASEGVVSNQPQHFGDGTRLSIL.

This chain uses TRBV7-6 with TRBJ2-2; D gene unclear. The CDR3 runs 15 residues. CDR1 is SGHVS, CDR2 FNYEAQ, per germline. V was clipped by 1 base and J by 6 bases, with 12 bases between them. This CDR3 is CASSLVSGAAGELFF. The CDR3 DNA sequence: TGTGCCAGCAGCTTAGTTTCGGGTGCCGCCGGGGAGCTGTTTTTT.

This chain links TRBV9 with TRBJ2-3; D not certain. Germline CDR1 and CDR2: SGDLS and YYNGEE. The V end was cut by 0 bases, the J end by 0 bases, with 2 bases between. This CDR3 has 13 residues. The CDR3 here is CASSVDSTDTQYF. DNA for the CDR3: TGTGCCAGCAGCGTAGACAGCACAGATACGCAGTATTTT.

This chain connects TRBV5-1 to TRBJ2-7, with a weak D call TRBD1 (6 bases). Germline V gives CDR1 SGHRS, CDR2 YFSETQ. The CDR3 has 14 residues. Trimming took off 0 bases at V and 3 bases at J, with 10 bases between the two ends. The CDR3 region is CASSLGDINYEQYF. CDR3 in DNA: TGCGCCAGCAGCTTGGGGGACATTAACTACGAGCAGTACTTC.

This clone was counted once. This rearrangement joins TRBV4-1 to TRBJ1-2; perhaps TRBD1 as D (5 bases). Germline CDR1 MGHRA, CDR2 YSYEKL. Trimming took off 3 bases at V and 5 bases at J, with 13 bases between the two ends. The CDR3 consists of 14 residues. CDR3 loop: CASSHFDSGYGYTF. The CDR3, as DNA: TGCGCCAGCAGCCACTTTGACAGCGGGTATGGCTACACCTTC.

The DNA for the CDR3 is TGTGCCAGCAGCTTGTCCGGGACAGGGGGAACCGAGCAGTACTTC. This gives the protein CASSLSGTGGTEQYF. The J gene is TRBJ2-7, the V gene TRBV7-8, with 11 bases aligning to TRBD1. With 3 bases clipped from V and 6 bases from J, the junction kept 7 bases outside the gene matches. Germline CDR1 and CDR2: SGHVS and FQNEAQ. The length of the CDR3 is 15 residues.